This T cell receptor beta chain stems from a study of shared clonotypes between healthy human individuals. With 9 bases clipped from V and 6 bases from J, the junction kept 4 bases outside the gene matches. CDR1 and CDR2 from the germline V gene are LNHDA and SQIVND (reference sequence). This CDR3 is built from 13 residues. This clone was counted only a few times. Profiled with immunoSEQ multiplex PCR; TCRdb holds only in-frame clones, not every one. Among some 530,000 clones listed, approximately 82% were seen once. The V and J genes are TRBV19 and TRBJ2-1, with 11 bases aligning to TRBD1. Sequenced: PBMCs. The receptor comes from a woman aged 35 to 49 in good health. Some clones in this sample may be carry-over from other donors' samples. CDR3 sequence (DNA): TGTGCCAGCGGACAGGGGGCTATCAATGAGCAGTTCTTC. Protein product: CASGQGAINEQFF.